This T cell receptor (beta chain) was recorded in a study of long-term antiretroviral therapy in people with HIV. Survey-level immunoSEQ v3.0 assays were run. Data came from immunoSEQ multiplex PCR; TCRdb stores just in-frame clones and leaves some out. Of 15,000 to 20,000 clones detected, roughly four fifths appear once; the ten largest clones hold about 16%. A minimum of one pre-ART and two post-ART PBMC samples existed for each donor. This CDR3 region has 13 residues. CDR1 is SQVTM, CDR2 ANQGSEA, per germline. V was clipped by 6 bases and J by 4 bases, with 15 bases between them. General study points: Diversity remained lower than transplant donor controls, even though it increased after ART. Among HIV repertoires, CDR3 length ranges were narrower than those of controls.

As concerns this clone: Its antigen is currently unknown.

Sequencing was performed on unsorted PBMCs, taken just before starting antiretroviral therapy. The clonotype originates from a man aged 40-49 years with HIV. The chain links TRBV29-1 to TRBJ1-2, with D tentatively TRBD1 (6 bases). CDR3 amino acids: CSVADRNSYGYTF. The CDR3 bases are TGCAGCGTGGCCGACAGGAACTCCTATGGCTACACCTTC.